These T cell receptor beta chains were read from a single sample in a study of blood T cell repertoires in COVID-19. Measured with immunoSEQ multiplex PCR; TCRdb has only the in-frame clones, and not every one. Of around 300,000 clones listed, about 91% are singletons. The sequenced material came from peripheral blood. The receptor set was obtained from a woman in her 30s with COVID-19, enrolled during active disease. Both conserved end residues are trimmed from each CDR3. D genes are given only for firm matches. Only part of the rows carry a size: once, few, many, or a class if the clone is expanded.

V,size,D,CDR3
TRBV9,once,NA,ASSPRTNQETQY
TRBV18,NA,NA,ASSPSRGRRTNEKLF
TRBV12-3/TRBV12-4,once,NA,ASSFGSAEAF
TRBV27,NA,NA,ASSSYTSVAYGYT
TRBV19,NA,TRBD1,ASRDRGQSSTDTQY
TRBV12-5,NA,NA,ASGSSLGGYGYT
TRBV3-1/TRBV3-2,NA,NA,ASSPLKNNSGNTIY
TRBV7-2,NA,NA,ASSLIADSGANVLT
TRBV5-1,NA,NA,ASSPGPAYSNQPQH
TRBV5-6,NA,TRBD2,ASRQGGGYQETQY
TRBV28,NA,NA,ASNPSYKPYNEQF
TRBV27,NA,NA,ASSSDRSNQPQH
TRBV7-2,NA,TRBD2,ASSPGPSGGPQETQY
TRBV5-6,NA,NA,ASSSRQNTGELF
TRBV24-1,NA,NA,ATSDPGGRYNYGYT
TRBV27,NA,NA,ASSLAGDGYT
TRBV30,NA,NA,AWSVRMTANYGYT
TRBV11-2,NA,TRBD1,ASSSLGGGYGYT
TRBV6-1,few,NA,ASSEQGLNTEAF
TRBV11-2,NA,NA,ASSLQGSRQPQH
TRBV6-2/TRBV6-3,NA,NA,ASRPSGNTEAF
TRBV5-3,NA,NA,ARSPARQDPGGYT
TRBV27,NA,TRBD2,ASSGGPYNEQF
TRBV7-9,NA,NA,ASSGGADNEQF
TRBV5-4,NA,TRBD2,ASSSLSGGGNTDTQY
TRBV5-4,NA,NA,ASSRRQGNTEAF
TRBV6-5,once,NA,ASSYGHGYT
TRBV28,NA,NA,ASSFAGYGYT
TRBV5-6,NA,TRBD1,ASSSITGTGAETQY
TRBV5-1,NA,NA,ASSFGGTDDSGNTIY
TRBV5-5,NA,TRBD1,ASSLRQGYEQY
TRBV9,NA,NA,ASNGGQTLGETQY
TRBV28,NA,NA,ASSLWEGEAKNIQY
TRBV3-1/TRBV3-2,NA,TRBD2,ASSQFSSGGNAGELF
TRBV19,NA,NA,ASSSSIGVTYGYT
TRBV2,NA,NA,ASSLSARGYT
TRBV21-1,NA,NA,ASSKAQSPLTLGNTIY
TRBV6-5,NA,NA,ASSYGGIAKNIQY
TRBV3-1/TRBV3-2,few,NA,ASSQGGAYNEQF
TRBV11-3,NA,TRBD2,ASSLGARGGQETQY